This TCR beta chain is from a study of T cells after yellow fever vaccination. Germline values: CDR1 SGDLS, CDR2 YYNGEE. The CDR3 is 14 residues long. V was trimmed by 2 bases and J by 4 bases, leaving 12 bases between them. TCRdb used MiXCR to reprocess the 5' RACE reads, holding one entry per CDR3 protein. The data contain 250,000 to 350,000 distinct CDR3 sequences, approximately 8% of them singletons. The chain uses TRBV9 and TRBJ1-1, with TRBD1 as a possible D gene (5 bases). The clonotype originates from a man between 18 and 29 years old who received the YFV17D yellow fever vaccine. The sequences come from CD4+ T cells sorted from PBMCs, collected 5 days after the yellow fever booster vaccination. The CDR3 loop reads CASSVEGLGTEAFF. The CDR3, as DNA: TGTGCCAGCAGCGTTGAGGGGCTGGGCACTGAAGCTTTCTTT.